The entry below describes one TCR beta chain. The sample belongs to a study of blood T cell repertoires in COVID-19. Study in general: The United States, Italy and Spain supplied acute and convalescent COVID-19 samples. PBMCs, B-cell-depleted T cells, or T cells were the source of the cDNA or gDNA that made up the material.

The CDR3 totals 17 residues. The V end lost 1 base, the J end lost 5 bases, and 20 bases lay between the germline ends. Germline CDR1 is LGHNA and CDR2 is YSLEER. Authors' processing steps: Estimated nucleated cell counts came from reference gene primer amplification. TCRdb's table, derived via immunoSEQ multiplex PCR, lists solely in-frame clones and lacks some. V and J calls and clone size are those listed in that table; D and trimming were worked out from the DNA. Of tens of thousands of clones detected, 65% to 80% appear once; the ten largest clones hold over 40%. Sequencing was carried out using peripheral blood. The chain joins TRBV4-3 to TRBJ1-1; TRBD1 is a possible D gene (6 bases). The receptor was isolated from a human donor in a cohort sampled during active COVID-19. The CDR3 DNA reads TGCGCCAGCAGCCAAGGAATACTCAAATGGGGGCGGACTGAAGCTTTCTTT. Protein: CASSQGILKWGRTEAFF.